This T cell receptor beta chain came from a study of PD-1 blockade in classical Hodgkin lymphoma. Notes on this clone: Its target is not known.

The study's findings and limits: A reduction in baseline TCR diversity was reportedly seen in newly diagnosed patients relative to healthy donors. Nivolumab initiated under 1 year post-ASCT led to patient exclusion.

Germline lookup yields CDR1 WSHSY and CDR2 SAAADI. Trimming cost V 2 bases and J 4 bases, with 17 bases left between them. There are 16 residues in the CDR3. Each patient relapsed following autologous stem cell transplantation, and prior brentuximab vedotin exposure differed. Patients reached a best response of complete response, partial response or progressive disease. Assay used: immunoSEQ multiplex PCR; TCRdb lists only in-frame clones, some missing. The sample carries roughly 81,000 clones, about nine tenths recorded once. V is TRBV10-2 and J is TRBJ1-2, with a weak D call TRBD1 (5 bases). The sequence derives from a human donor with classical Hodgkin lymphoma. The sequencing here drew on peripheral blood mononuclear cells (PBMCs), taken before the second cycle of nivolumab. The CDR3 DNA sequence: TGCGCCAGCAGTGAGATGGGGAGGGGCCAGGGCTATGGCTACACCTTC. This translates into CASSEMGRGQGYGYTF.